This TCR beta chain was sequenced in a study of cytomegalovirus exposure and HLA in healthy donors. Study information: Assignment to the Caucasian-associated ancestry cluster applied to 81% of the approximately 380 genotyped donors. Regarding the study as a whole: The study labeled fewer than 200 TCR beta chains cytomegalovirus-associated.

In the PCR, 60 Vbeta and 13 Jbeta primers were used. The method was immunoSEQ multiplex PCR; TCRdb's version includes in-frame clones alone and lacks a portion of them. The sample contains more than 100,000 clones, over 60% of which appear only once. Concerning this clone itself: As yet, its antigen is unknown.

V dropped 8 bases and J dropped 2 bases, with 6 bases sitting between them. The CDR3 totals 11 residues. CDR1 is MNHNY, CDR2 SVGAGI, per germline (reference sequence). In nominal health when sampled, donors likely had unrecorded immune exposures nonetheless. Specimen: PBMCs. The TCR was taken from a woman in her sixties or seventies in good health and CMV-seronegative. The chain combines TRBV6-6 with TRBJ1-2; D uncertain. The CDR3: CASLRNYGYTF. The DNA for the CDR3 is TGTGCCAGCCTCAGGAACTATGGCTACACCTTC.